The rows below give T cell receptor beta chains drawn from one sample of a study of T cell responses to AZD1222 COVID-19 vaccine. Assay: immunoSEQ multiplex PCR; the TCRdb copy retains only in-frame clones and omits some. The profile covers 70,000 or so clones, with roughly 84% appearing a single time and approximately 25% taken by the ten largest. Sequenced here: peripheral blood, sampled on day 0 of AZD1222 vaccination. The receptor source for this set is an adult in good health. Each CDR3 is given with its conserved first and last residue. The order of the fields is V gene, clone size, D gene, J gene, CDR3 protein, CDR3 DNA. A D gene is named only where the DNA matches it firmly. Clone size is stated in some rows and not others, as once, few, many or a class when expanded.

v_gene: TRBV10-1
abundance: -
d_gene: -
j_gene: TRBJ1-1
CDR3aa: CTSSEPEQGMVNTEAFF
CDR3nt: TGCACCAGCAGTGAGCCGGAACAGGGTATGGTGAACACTGAAGCTTTCTTT

v_gene: TRBV15
abundance: -
d_gene: TRBD1
j_gene: TRBJ1-2
CDR3aa: CATSRDRTGSAGYTF
CDR3nt: TGTGCCACCAGCAGAGATAGGACAGGGTCAGCTGGCTACACCTTC

v_gene: TRBV24-1
abundance: -
d_gene: -
j_gene: TRBJ1-5
CDR3aa: CATSDVGSNQPQHF
CDR3nt: TGTGCCACCAGTGACGTGGGAAGCAATCAGCCCCAGCATTTT

v_gene: TRBV19
abundance: -
d_gene: -
j_gene: TRBJ1-2
CDR3aa: CASSKDNYGYTF
CDR3nt: TGTGCCAGTAGTAAGGATAACTATGGCTACACCTTC

v_gene: TRBV15
abundance: -
d_gene: -
j_gene: TRBJ1-4
CDR3aa: CATSRDLGKNEKLFF
CDR3nt: TGTGCCACCAGCAGAGATCTAGGGAAAAATGAAAAACTGTTTTTT

v_gene: TRBV11-2
abundance: -
d_gene: -
j_gene: TRBJ2-2
CDR3aa: CASSLNWRGGELFF
CDR3nt: TGTGCCAGCAGCTTAAACTGGCGGGGCGGGGAGCTGTTTTTT

v_gene: TRBV27
abundance: -
d_gene: -
j_gene: TRBJ2-2
CDR3aa: CASSGTVNGELFF
CDR3nt: TGTGCCAGCAGCGGGACTGTCAACGGGGAGCTGTTTTTT

v_gene: TRBV6-2/TRBV6-3
abundance: few
d_gene: TRBD2
j_gene: TRBJ2-5
CDR3aa: CASSYGRGGIETQYF
CDR3nt: TGTGCCAGCAGTTACGGGCGGGGGGGCATAGAGACCCAGTACTTC

v_gene: TRBV10-3
abundance: -
d_gene: -
j_gene: TRBJ1-5
CDR3aa: CASKTVGQPQHF
CDR3nt: TGTGCCAGCAAGACAGTAGGGCAGCCCCAGCATTTT

v_gene: TRBV2
abundance: -
d_gene: -
j_gene: TRBJ1-4
CDR3aa: CASSASRNEKLFF
CDR3nt: TGTGCCAGCAGCGCTAGTAGGAATGAAAAACTGTTTTTT

v_gene: TRBV5-5
abundance: -
d_gene: -
j_gene: TRBJ2-3
CDR3aa: CASSFGGDTQYF
CDR3nt: TGTGCCAGCAGCTTCGGGGGAGATACGCAGTATTTT

v_gene: TRBV30
abundance: -
d_gene: -
j_gene: TRBJ2-7
CDR3aa: CAWRGARLGEQYF
CDR3nt: TGTGCCTGGAGAGGGGCCCGGTTGGGCGAGCAGTACTTC

v_gene: TRBV5-4
abundance: -
d_gene: TRBD1
j_gene: TRBJ2-7
CDR3aa: CASSSDRYEQYF
CDR3nt: TGTGCCAGCAGCTCGGACAGGTACGAGCAGTACTTC

v_gene: TRBV4-2
abundance: -
d_gene: -
j_gene: TRBJ1-6
CDR3aa: CASSQEARDSPLHF
CDR3nt: TGTGCCAGCAGCCAAGAAGCCCGGGATTCACCCCTCCACTTT

v_gene: TRBV27
abundance: few
d_gene: -
j_gene: TRBJ2-1
CDR3aa: CASSLTVGSYNEQFF
CDR3nt: TGTGCCAGCAGTCTGACAGTCGGCTCCTACAATGAGCAGTTCTTC

v_gene: TRBV6-5
abundance: -
d_gene: -
j_gene: TRBJ1-5
CDR3aa: CASSYSDQPQHF
CDR3nt: TGTGCCAGCAGTTATAGTGATCAGCCCCAGCATTTT

v_gene: TRBV6-5
abundance: -
d_gene: TRBD1
j_gene: TRBJ1-1
CDR3aa: CASSPGQSMNTEAFF
CDR3nt: TGTGCCAGCAGCCCGGGACAGAGTATGAACACTGAAGCTTTCTTT

v_gene: TRBV3-1/TRBV3-2
abundance: -
d_gene: -
j_gene: TRBJ1-6
CDR3aa: CASSQEGSNSPLHF
CDR3nt: TGTGCCAGCAGCCAAGAGGGCAGTAATTCACCCCTCCACTTT

v_gene: TRBV19
abundance: once
d_gene: -
j_gene: TRBJ1-6
CDR3aa: CASTSDRNFYSPLHF
CDR3nt: TGTGCCAGTACCTCGGACAGAAATTTCTATTCACCCCTCCACTTT

v_gene: TRBV7-9
abundance: -
d_gene: TRBD1
j_gene: TRBJ1-3
CDR3aa: CASSLRDRLAGNTIYF
CDR3nt: TGTGCCAGCAGCCTTCGGGACAGGTTAGCTGGAAACACCATATATTTT

v_gene: TRBV7-3
abundance: once
d_gene: TRBD2
j_gene: TRBJ2-7
CDR3aa: CASSSGGGSYEQYF
CDR3nt: TGTGCCAGCAGCTCCGGCGGGGGATCGTACGAGCAGTACTTC

v_gene: TRBV11-3
abundance: -
d_gene: -
j_gene: TRBJ1-2
CDR3aa: CASSLGGAGFTF
CDR3nt: TGTGCCAGCAGCTTAGGGGGGGCTGGTTTCACCTTC

v_gene: TRBV2
abundance: -
d_gene: -
j_gene: TRBJ1-3
CDR3aa: CASSEDSISGNTIYF
CDR3nt: TGTGCCAGCAGTGAGGACAGCATATCTGGAAACACCATATATTTT

v_gene: TRBV28
abundance: -
d_gene: -
j_gene: TRBJ2-5
CDR3aa: CASSGGDQETQYF
CDR3nt: TGTGCCAGCAGTGGAGGAGACCAAGAGACCCAGTACTTC

v_gene: TRBV2
abundance: -
d_gene: -
j_gene: TRBJ1-1
CDR3aa: CASTRGGGLITEAFF
CDR3nt: TGTGCCAGCACCCGCGGGGGGGGCCTGATCACTGAAGCTTTCTTT